This T cell receptor (beta chain) was observed in a study of cytomegalovirus exposure and HLA in healthy donors. Study-wide context: Of all 400 or so donors who were genotyped, roughly 85% belonged to the Caucasian-associated ancestry cluster. Study-wide results and limits: An analysis was carried out later, and it reportedly showed fewer N-insertions in an Asian-associated ancestry cluster than the roughly 670-donor mean.

The CDR3 length is 13 residues. Trimming left V 3 bases short and J 6 bases short, with 12 bases between. Germline V gene lookup returns CDR1 SGHDN and CDR2 FVKESK. A remark on this clone: What it binds is not known.

Primers: 60 Vbeta forward and 13 Jbeta reverse. Sequenced by immunoSEQ multiplex PCR; TCRdb stores in-frame clones only, minus some. The table shows nearly 110,000 clones, with approximately 71% occurring only once. Specimen: PBMCs. The genes are TRBV14 and TRBJ2-7; tentative D call: TRBD1 (6 bases). The source of this sequence is a middle-aged man in good health and CMV-seronegative. The CDR3 DNA reads TGTGCCAGCAGCCAGCACGGGGACACCGAGCAGTACTTC. As protein: CASSQHGDTEQYF.